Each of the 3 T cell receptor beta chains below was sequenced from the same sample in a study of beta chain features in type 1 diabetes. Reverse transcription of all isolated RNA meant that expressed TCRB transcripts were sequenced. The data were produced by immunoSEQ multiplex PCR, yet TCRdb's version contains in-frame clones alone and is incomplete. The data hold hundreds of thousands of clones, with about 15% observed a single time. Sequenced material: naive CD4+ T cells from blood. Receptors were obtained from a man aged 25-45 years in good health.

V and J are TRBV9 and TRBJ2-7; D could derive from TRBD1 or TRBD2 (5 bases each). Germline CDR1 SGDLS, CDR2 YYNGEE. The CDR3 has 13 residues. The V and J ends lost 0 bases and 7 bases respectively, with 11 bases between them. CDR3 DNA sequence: TGTGCCAGCAGCGTAGGAGGGACCGGGGAGCAGTACGTC. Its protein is CASSVGGTGEQYV.

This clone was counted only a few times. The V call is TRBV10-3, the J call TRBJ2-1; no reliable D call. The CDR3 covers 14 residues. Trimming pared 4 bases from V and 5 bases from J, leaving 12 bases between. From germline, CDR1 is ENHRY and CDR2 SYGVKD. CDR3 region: CAISVSQRNNEQFF. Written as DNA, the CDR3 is TGTGCCATCAGTGTCTCACAGCGAAACAATGAGCAGTTCTTC.

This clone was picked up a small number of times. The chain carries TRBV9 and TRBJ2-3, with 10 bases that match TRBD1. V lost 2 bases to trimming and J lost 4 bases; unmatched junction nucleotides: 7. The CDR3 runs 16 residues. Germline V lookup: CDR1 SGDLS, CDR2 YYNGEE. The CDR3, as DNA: TGTGCCAGCAGCGTTCCCGGGACAGGGGCGGCAGATACGCAGTATTTT. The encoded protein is CASSVPGTGAADTQYF.